The entry below describes one T cell receptor (beta chain). Its antigen is not identified. This entry is derived from a study of OX40 agonist ivuxolimab in advanced cancers. Study conclusions and caveats: People who partly responded at 0.1-3.0 mg/kg had some of the least clonal expansion seen.

Only in-frame clones appear in the TCRdb table, and some are missing; sequencing was by immunoSEQ multiplex PCR. Counted here are fewer than 20,000 clones, 78% occurring once; the ten biggest clones make up roughly 14%. The CDR3 is made up of 17 amino acids. Germline CDR1 MGHRA, CDR2 YSYEKL. V was trimmed by 1 base and J by 2 bases, leaving 14 bases between them. The study sampled blood at baseline, cycle 4 day 1, and cycle 7 day 1. The rearrangement uses TRBV4-1 and TRBJ2-2; D is ambiguous. The specimen was CD4+ or CD8+ T cells sorted from blood, collected in a trial of the OX40 agonist ivuxolimab. The sequence came from an adult with an advanced solid tumor such as melanoma, head and neck, liver or kidney cancer. In DNA, the CDR3 is TGCGCCAGCAGCCAAGTCTTCGGCGGCGCCAACACCGGGGAGCTGTTTTTT. This gives the protein CASSQVFGGANTGELFF.